A single sample gave rise to the 23 T cell receptor beta chains below, sequenced in a study of control samples from healthy donors and cancer patients. The table came from immunoSEQ multiplex PCR; TCRdb's copy has only in-frame clones and leaves some out. This sample has 90,000 to 150,000 clones, with more than 85% found just once. Sequencing was done on a sample of blood. The receptors stem from a woman aged 18 to 35 in good health.

Only one count was recorded for this clone. This chain joins TRBV19 and TRBJ2-7; 7 bases map to TRBD2. V shed 6 bases and J 2 bases; nucleotides not matched to a gene: 4. The V gene's germline CDR1 is LNHDA and CDR2 SQIVND (reference sequence). The CDR3 consists of 13 residues. The CDR3 DNA reads as TGTGCCAGTAGACTCGGGACTACCTACGAGCAGTACTTC. It is translated as CASRLGTTYEQYF.

For the CDR3, the DNA is TGCGCCAGCAGCCAAGAAGAGGGCCGGGGGACTGAAGCTTTCTTT. Its translation is CASSQEEGRGTEAFF. The chain uses TRBV4-3 and TRBJ1-1, with TRBD1 as a possible D gene (5 bases). Trimming took 0 bases from V and 5 from J, leaving 13 bases between them. The CDR3 covers 15 residues. The germline V gene encodes CDR1 LGHNA and CDR2 YSLEER.

For the CDR3, the DNA is TGCAGCGTTGAAGATGGTAGACTAGCGACCGGGGAGCTGTTTTTT. Its protein is CSVEDGRLATGELFF. V usage is TRBV29-1 and J usage is TRBJ2-2; 8 bases map to TRBD2. Looked up from germline, CDR1 is SQVTM and CDR2 is ANQGSEA. The CDR3 spans 15 residues. V lost 0 bases, J lost 5 bases, and 5 bases stayed unmatched.

This chain uses TRBV24-1 with TRBJ2-2, with D unresolved. The ends were cut back, 5 bases at V and 2 bases at J, with 11 bases in the middle. The CDR3 contains 15 residues. Per germline, CDR1 KGHDR and CDR2 SFDVKD. The CDR3 spells CATSVDRPNTGELFF. DNA for the CDR3: TGTGCCACCAGTGTGGATAGGCCCAACACCGGGGAGCTGTTTTTT.

The chain recombines TRBV14 with TRBJ2-7; D remains unclear. The CDR3 totals 16 residues. Germline assignment: CDR1 SGHDN and CDR2 FVKESK. Trimming pared 0 bases from V and 0 bases from J, leaving 12 bases between. CDR3 DNA: TGTGCCAGCAGCCAAGACAGTATCTGGTTCTCCTACGAGCAGTACTTC. It is translated as CASSQDSIWFSYEQYF.

V is TRBV30 and J is TRBJ2-1; the D call may be TRBD1 or TRBD2 (6 bases each). CDR3 length: 15 residues. Looked up from germline, CDR1 is GTSNPN and CDR2 is SVGIG (reference sequence). V shed 7 bases and J shed 6 bases, with 22 bases lying between them. The DNA of the CDR3 is TGTGCCTCACATACCGAGGGGGGTAAGGGCAATGAGCAGTTCTTC. It is translated as CASHTEGGKGNEQFF.

The genes are TRBV4-2 and TRBJ2-1; TRBD2 matches at 13 bases. Germline V gives CDR1 LGHNA, CDR2 YNFKEQ. The length of the CDR3 is 19 residues. V shed 4 bases, J shed 3 bases, and the junction held 12 bases outside the gene matches. CDR3: CASSRRTGLAGELYNEQFF. The CDR3 region has the DNA TGTGCCAGCAGCCGCCGTACTGGACTAGCGGGGGAACTCTACAATGAGCAGTTCTTC.

J is TRBJ1-2 and V is TRBV7-2; D gene ambiguous. This CDR3 has 13 amino acids. The germline V and J ends were trimmed by 1 base and 4 bases, with 7 bases remaining between them. Germline V gene data show CDR1 as SGHTA and CDR2 as FQGNSA. In nucleotides, the CDR3 is TGTGCCAGCAGCTTAGTGGCTTCCTATGGCTACACCTTC. Translation gives CASSLVASYGYTF.

V usage is TRBV12-3 or TRBV12-4 and J usage is TRBJ1-1; D gene unclear. V was pared by 5 bases and J by 1 base, with 8 bases between. The CDR3 covers 13 residues. CDR3: CASSTRRNTEAFF. The CDR3 coding sequence is TGTGCCAGCAGTACGAGGAGGAACACTGAAGCTTTCTTT.

The table lists this clone with a count of one. The chain carries TRBV18 and TRBJ2-1, with 8 bases matching TRBD2. J gave up 5 bases and V 3 bases, and 3 bases lay outside the gene matches. Germline lookup yields CDR1 KGHSH and CDR2 LQKENI. The CDR3 contains 14 residues. The CDR3 sequence is CASSPLAGDNEQFF. CDR3 DNA: TGTGCCAGCTCACCTCTAGCGGGCGACAATGAGCAGTTCTTC.

The genes are TRBV27 and TRBJ1-2; a possible D gene is TRBD1 (6 bases). V was trimmed by 4 bases and J by 10 bases, leaving 19 bases between them. CDR1 is MNHEY, CDR2 SMNVEV, per germline (reference sequence). CDR3 length equals 14 residues. CDR3 protein: CASSSTGISLLYTF. CDR3 in DNA: TGTGCCAGCAGTTCTACAGGGATTTCTTTACTCTACACCTTC.

This sequence joins TRBV15 and TRBJ2-5; D remains ambiguous. Trimming took off 0 bases at V and 2 bases at J, with 10 bases between the two ends. The CDR3 totals 15 residues. CDR1 and CDR2 from the germline V gene are LNHNV and YYDKDF (reference sequence). This CDR3 is CATSRDGGAQETQYF. DNA for the CDR3: TGTGCCACCAGCAGAGATGGCGGTGCGCAAGAGACCCAGTACTTC.

This clone was seen once. V and J are TRBV7-9 and TRBJ2-1, with 8 bases aligning to TRBD2. The CDR3 loop spans 14 amino acids. The V and J ends lost 3 bases and 13 bases, in that order; junction bases with no gene match: 11. Germline loops: CDR1 SEHNR, CDR2 FQNEAQ (reference sequence). CDR3 loop: CASSLLTSANSQFF. Here the CDR3 DNA reads TGTGCCAGCAGCTTGCTGACTAGCGCAAACAGCCAGTTCTTC.

The chain combines TRBV7-3 with TRBJ2-1, with TRBD2 as a possible D gene (6 bases). The CDR3 has 16 residues. In germline, CDR1 is SGHTA, CDR2 FQGTGA. V shed 2 bases and J shed 8 bases, with 19 bases lying between them. CDR3 region: CASSLGPGGARDEQFF. The CDR3 DNA reads as TGTGCCAGCAGCTTAGGGCCGGGCGGGGCCCGGGATGAGCAGTTCTTC.

The gene calls are TRBV27 and TRBJ2-1, with D perhaps matching TRBD1 (6 bases). The CDR3 runs to 14 residues. V shed 6 bases and J shed 4 bases, with 13 bases lying between them. Germline CDR1 MNHEY, CDR2 SMNVEV (reference sequence). CDR3 DNA sequence: TGTGCCAGCAGAACAGGACAGACGTACAATGAGCAGTTCTTC. This encodes CASRTGQTYNEQFF.

In this sample, this clone turned up once. The rearrangement uses TRBV28 and TRBJ2-1; TRBD1 or TRBD2 may be the D gene (5 bases each). This CDR3 is 12 amino acids long. Germline V lookup: CDR1 MDHEN, CDR2 SYDVKM. V was clipped by 9 bases and J by 9 bases, with 15 bases between them. CDR3 sequence reads: CARNVTGTEQFF. The CDR3 coding sequence is TGTGCCAGAAACGTTACGGGGACTGAGCAGTTCTTC.

This clone was seen only once. The V gene is TRBV5-4, the J gene TRBJ2-3, with TRBD2 matching over 8 bases. This CDR3 has 14 amino acids. Germline-derived CDR1 and CDR2 are SGHNT and YYREEE (reference sequence). V trimming: 4 bases; J trimming: 6 bases; junction bases outside the gene matches: 7. The CDR3: CASSAGGSADTQYF. Written as DNA, the CDR3 is TGTGCCAGCAGCGCGGGGGGTTCCGCGGATACGCAGTATTTT.

The rearrangement joins TRBV18 to TRBJ1-4; unclear D gene. CDR3 length: 19 amino acids. The V end lost 1 base, the J end lost 0 bases, and 18 bases lay between the germline ends. Germline CDR1 is KGHSH and CDR2 is LQKENI. CDR3 nucleotides: TGTGCCAGCTCACCACTCAAGATTTCCCCCAGTGCAACTAATGAAAAACTGTTTTTT. Protein product: CASSPLKISPSATNEKLFF.

The rearrangement joins TRBV2 to TRBJ2-3; D is ambiguous. V shed 5 bases and J shed 2 bases, with 2 bases lying between them. The CDR3 is 11 amino acids. CDR1 is SNHLY and CDR2 is FYNNEI in the germline V gene. The CDR3 DNA reads as TGTGCCAGCAGTTTCACAGATACGCAGTATTTT. Protein: CASSFTDTQYF.

This clone was found a few times. The chain employs TRBV2 and TRBJ1-1; TRBD1 aligns across 7 bases. There are 13 residues in the CDR3. In germline, CDR1 is SNHLY, CDR2 FYNNEI. Trimming took 4 bases from V and 9 from J; bases not matched to a gene: 8. The CDR3 reads CASSVRKQGQAFF. In nucleotides, the CDR3 is TGTGCCAGCAGTGTACGGAAACAGGGGCAAGCTTTCTTT.

The chain combines TRBV5-1 with TRBJ1-4; 9 bases are shared with TRBD1. The CDR3 runs 14 residues. Germline CDR1 and CDR2: SGHRS and YFSETQ. V shed 4 bases, J shed 7 bases, and the junction held 5 bases outside the gene matches. The CDR3 DNA is TGCGCCAGCAGCACAGGGGGCGTAGGTGAAAAACTGTTTTTT. Amino acids: CASSTGGVGEKLFF.

V and J are TRBV18 and TRBJ1-4, with D possibly matching TRBD1 (5 bases). The CDR3 has 16 amino acids. V lost 5 bases, J lost 0 bases, and 13 bases lay in between. Germline V CDR1 and CDR2: KGHSH, LQKENI. The CDR3 here is CASSASGFATNEKLFF. CDR3 nucleotide sequence: TGTGCCAGCTCAGCGTCAGGGTTTGCAACTAATGAAAAACTGTTTTTT.

The V call is TRBV3-1 (or the pseudogene TRBV3-2), the J call TRBJ2-3; weak D call: TRBD1 (6 bases). V was trimmed by 4 bases and J by 2 bases, leaving 10 bases between them. The germline CDR1 and CDR2 sequences are LGHDT and YNNKEL (reference sequence). The CDR3 covers 14 residues. CDR3 amino acids: CASSPRDNTDTQYF. The CDR3 nucleotides are TGTGCCAGCAGCCCACGGGACAACACAGATACGCAGTATTTT.